The rows below give T cell receptor beta chains drawn from one sample of a study of response to subunit inactivated influenza vaccine. One entry per CDR3 protein results from TCRdb running MiXCR on the RT-PCR reads. The data show some 500,000 distinct CDR3 sequences, more than 15% seen once. The sample consisted of CD4+ T cells sorted from PBMCs, taken 23 to 25 months after vaccination. All receptors come from a man between 50 and 75 years old who received an inactivated influenza vaccine. Both conserved end residues are part of each CDR3. D genes are given only for firm matches. The listing skips clone size in some rows; elsewhere it reads once, few, many or a size class.

.	TRBV20-1	.	TRBJ2-1	CSARDPQRVYNEQFF	TGCAGTGCTAGAGATCCCCAGCGGGTTTACAATGAGCAGTTCTTC
.	TRBV4-2	few	TRBJ2-7	CASSQLDGEQYF	TGTGCCAGCAGCCAACTGGATGGAGAGCAGTACTTC
TRBD1	TRBV28	.	TRBJ1-5	CASSLEGAFQPQHF	TGTGCCAGCAGTTTGGAGGGGGCCTTTCAGCCCCAGCATTTT
TRBD1	TRBV20-1	.	TRBJ1-2	CSARDRGGYGYTF	TGCAGTGCCCGGGACAGGGGAGGCTATGGCTACACCTTC
TRBD2	TRBV12-3/TRBV12-4	few	TRBJ2-3	CATTPLGRDTDTQYF	TGTGCCACCACGCCCCTCGGGAGGGACACAGATACGCAGTATTTT
.	TRBV12-3/TRBV12-4	.	TRBJ1-1	CASRTGDMNTEAFF	TGTGCCAGCAGGACCGGGGACATGAACACTGAAGCTTTCTTT
.	TRBV4-3	many	TRBJ2-5	CASSQDELGGETQYF	TGCGCCAGCAGCCAAGATGAGCTTGGGGGGGAGACCCAGTACTTC
TRBD1	TRBV6-1	.	TRBJ2-7	CASRPRGQGHYEQYF	TGTGCCAGCAGACCAAGGGGACAGGGCCACTACGAGCAGTACTTC
.	TRBV4-2	once	TRBJ1-1	CASSQVVDTEAFF	TGTGCCAGCAGCCAAGTTGTTGACACTGAAGCTTTCTTT
.	TRBV12-3/TRBV12-4	many	TRBJ2-2	CASSFRGANTGELFF	TGTGCCAGCAGTTTTAGGGGGGCGAACACCGGGGAGCTGTTTTTT
TRBD1	TRBV5-8	few	TRBJ1-1	CASSPAYRGRDNEAFF	TGTGCCAGCAGCCCGGCCTACAGGGGGCGCGACAATGAAGCTTTCTTT
TRBD1	TRBV7-2	many	TRBJ1-1	CASSFTGDRTEAFF	TGTGCCAGCAGCTTCACAGGGGATAGGACTGAAGCTTTCTTT
TRBD1	TRBV2	.	TRBJ1-4	CASRPGTGGVSGAKLFF	TGTGCCAGCAGACCCGGGACAGGGGGCGTCTCCGGAGCGAAACTGTTTTTT
.	TRBV7-9	.	TRBJ1-6	CASSFGVGAYNSPVHF	.
.	TRBV7-3	few	TRBJ2-1	CASSLQFRASGGGEQFF	TGTGCCAGCAGCTTACAATTCCGGGCTAGCGGAGGGGGGGAGCAGTTCTTC
.	TRBV4-2	few	TRBJ2-2	CASSQDQGEAGELFF	TGTGCCAGCAGCCAAGATCAAGGGGAGGCCGGGGAGCTGTTTTTT
.	TRBV15	.	TRBJ2-3	CATSRLQRDTQYF	TGTGCCACCAGCAGATTACAGAGAGATACGCAGTATTTT
TRBD2	TRBV11-1	.	TRBJ2-7	CASSLEALTSGKGLEQYF	TGTGCCAGCAGCTTAGAGGCCCTCACTAGCGGGAAGGGTCTCGAGCAGTACTTC
.	TRBV5-5	few	TRBJ2-7	CASSLELSGSSYEQYF	TGTGCCAGCAGCTTGGAACTTAGCGGTAGCTCCTACGAGCAGTACTTC
TRBD1	TRBV4-1	.	TRBJ2-5	CASSQGVSRGRETQYF	TGCGCCAGCAGCCAAGGAGTTTCCAGGGGGCGAGAGACCCAGTACTTC
.	TRBV20-1	few	TRBJ2-1	CSATPMVGDNEQFF	TGCAGTGCTACGCCCATGGTAGGGGACAATGAGCAGTTCTTC
TRBD2	TRBV3-1	few	TRBJ2-1	CASSQTAGEYNEQFF	TGTGCCAGCAGCCAAACAGCGGGGGAATACAATGAGCAGTTCTTC
TRBD1	TRBV28	.	TRBJ2-1	CASSMGQGAKNEQFF	TGTGCCAGCAGTATGGGACAGGGGGCTAAAAATGAGCAGTTCTTC
TRBD2	TRBV7-2	.	TRBJ2-1	CASREAGGPTEQFF	TGTGCCAGCAGGGAAGCGGGGGGGCCGACTGAGCAGTTCTTC
.	TRBV5-1	.	TRBJ1-1	CASSLGDGRNTEAFF	TGCGCCAGCAGCCTAGGGGACGGGAGAAACACTGAAGCTTTCTTT
TRBD1	TRBV12-3/TRBV12-4	.	TRBJ1-5	CASSLVYSRGGLGNQPQHF	TGTGCCAGCAGTTTGGTTTATTCGCGAGGGGGCCTGGGCAATCAGCCCCAGCATTTT
.	TRBV4-1	few	TRBJ2-1	CASSQVGLSSYNEQFF	TGCGCCAGCAGCCAAGTCGGGTTGAGCTCCTACAATGAGCAGTTCTTC
.	TRBV18	.	TRBJ1-2	CASSPKGQYGYTF	TGTGCCAGCTCACCAAAAGGACAGTATGGCTACACCTTC
TRBD1	TRBV6-1	.	TRBJ1-6	CASTQTGVNSPLHF	TGTGCCAGCACCCAGACAGGGGTGAATTCACCCCTCCACTTT
TRBD1	TRBV7-2	many	TRBJ1-1	CASSSINRGTEAFF	TGTGCCAGCAGCTCAATCAACAGGGGGACTGAAGCTTTCTTT
.	TRBV5-4	.	TRBJ1-4	CASSRGAEPREKLFF	TGTGCCAGCAGCCGGGGGGCCGAACCCCGTGAAAAACTGTTTTTT
.	TRBV11-2	few	TRBJ1-3	CASSFNLNTIYF	TGTGCCAGCAGCTTCAATCTCAACACCATATATTTT
.	TRBV14	many	TRBJ2-1	CASSFGPYNEQFF	TGTGCCAGCAGCTTTGGACCCTACAATGAGCAGTTCTTC
.	TRBV12-3/TRBV12-4	few	TRBJ1-3	CASSFGGLPGNTIYF	TGTGCCAGCAGTTTTGGGGGGCTACCTGGAAACACCATATATTTT
.	TRBV30	few	TRBJ1-4	CAWTIPGSGTEKLFF	TGTGCCTGGACCATACCAGGCTCGGGGACTGAAAAACTGTTTTTT
TRBD1	TRBV20-1	few	TRBJ1-1	CSASARDRGDAEAFF	TGCAGTGCTAGCGCCAGGGACAGGGGTGACGCTGAAGCTTTCTTT
.	TRBV18	.	TRBJ2-4	CASSLYSRPKNIQYF	TGTGCCAGCTCACTATACAGCCGCCCGAAAAACATTCAGTACTTC
.	TRBV7-9	.	TRBJ2-1	CASERGRAGEQFF	TGTGCCAGCGAAAGGGGGAGGGCGGGGGAGCAGTTCTTC
.	TRBV5-1	many	TRBJ2-1	CASSLARNEQFF	TGCGCCAGCAGCTTGGCCCGGAATGAGCAGTTCTTC
.	TRBV9	many	TRBJ1-6	CASSPTDSPLHF	TGTGCCAGCAGCCCCACAGATTCACCCCTCCACTTT
.	TRBV20-1	many	TRBJ2-7	CSARDLRDSYEQYF	TGCAGTGCTAGAGATCTGCGAGACTCCTACGAGCAGTACTTC